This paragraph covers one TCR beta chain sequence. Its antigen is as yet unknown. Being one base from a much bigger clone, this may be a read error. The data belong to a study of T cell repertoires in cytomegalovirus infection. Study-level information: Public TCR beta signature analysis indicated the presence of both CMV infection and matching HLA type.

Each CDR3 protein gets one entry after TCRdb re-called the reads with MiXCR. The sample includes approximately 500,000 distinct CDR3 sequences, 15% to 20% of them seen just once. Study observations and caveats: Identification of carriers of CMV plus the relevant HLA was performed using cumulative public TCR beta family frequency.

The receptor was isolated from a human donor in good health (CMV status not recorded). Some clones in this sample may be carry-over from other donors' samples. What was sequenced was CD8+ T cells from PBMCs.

The CDR3: CASSNDRGGNTGELFF. The CDR3 DNA follows: TGTGCCAGCAGCAATGACAGGGGTGGAAACACCGGGGAGCTGTTTTTT. This chain joins TRBV7-6 and TRBJ2-2; 8 positions match TRBD1. This CDR3 is built from 16 residues. The ends lost 5 bases at V and 2 bases at J; junction bases unmatched: 7. CDR1 and CDR2 from the germline V gene are SGHVS and FNYEAQ.